Below, 24 T cell receptor beta chains from the same sample are listed, as sequenced in a study of CXCR3-negative and CXCR3-positive naive CD8 T cells. cDNA libraries for TRB were generated by 5' RACE incorporating UMI labels. TCRdb reprocessed the 5' RACE reads and stores each CDR3 protein as one record, lacking DNA. The ten most abundant clones cover over 1.5% of a sample with about 92,000 distinct CDR3 sequences. The sequenced sample consisted of naive CXCR3- CD8+ T cells from blood. Subset defined: CD45RO-CCR7+CD27+CD95- naive CD8+ T cells lacking CXCR3 (TNR3-). Receptors were obtained from a human donor in good health. Some clones in this sample may be carry-over from other donors' samples.

The genes are TRBV29-1 and TRBJ2-1; TCRdb calls TRBD1, which cannot be checked without DNA. The CDR3 extends over 12 amino acids. CDR1 and CDR2 from the germline V gene are SQVTM and ANQGSEA. The CDR3: CSVPGESNEQFF.

The chain uses TRBV15 and TRBJ1-5; there is no DNA to check the TCRdb D call of TRBD1. This CDR3 spans 16 amino acids. Germline-derived CDR1 and CDR2 are LNHNV and YYDKDF (reference sequence). The CDR3 protein is CATSRDRDRSNQPQHF.

This sequence joins TRBV20-1 and TRBJ2-7; TCRdb returns TRBD2, unconfirmable since there is no DNA. The germline CDR1 and CDR2 sequences are DFQATT and SNEGSKA (reference sequence). The CDR3 has 13 residues. CDR3 in amino acids: CSATGTPPREQYF.

The CDR3 sequence: CASSDTDPNTEAFF. The J gene is TRBJ1-1, the V gene TRBV25-1. Germline lookup yields CDR1 MGHDK and CDR2 SYGVNS. This CDR3 contains 14 residues.

The rearrangement uses TRBV4-1 and TRBJ1-5; TCRdb gives TRBD1 as the D gene, but with no DNA this cannot be confirmed. The CDR3 consists of 17 residues. Germline CDR1 and CDR2: MGHRA and YSYEKL. This chain's CDR3 is CASSHPGQGDSNQPQHF.

The chain recombines TRBV6-2 or TRBV6-3 with TRBJ2-1; no DNA is available, so the TRBD1 call from TCRdb remains unchecked. Per the germline V gene, CDR1 is MNHEY and CDR2 is SVGEGT. The length of the CDR3 is 16 residues. CDR3 in amino acids: CASSYSRGGGYNEQFF.

The V and J genes are TRBV29-1 and TRBJ2-4; there is no DNA to check the TCRdb D call of TRBD2. This CDR3 has 13 residues. CDR1 SQVTM and CDR2 ANQGSEA come from the germline V gene. The CDR3 here is CSVEGGTKNIQYF. The full variable domain, completed using reference TRBV29-1 and TRBJ2-4, is SAVISQKPSRDICQRGTSLTIQCQVDSQVTMMFWYRQQPGQSLTLIATANQGSEATYESGFVIDKFPISRPNLTFSTLTVSNMSPEDSSIYLCSVEGGTKNIQYFGAGTRLSVL.

The chain couples TRBV7-8 to TRBJ2-5; checking the TCRdb D call of TRBD1 is not possible without DNA. The CDR3 has 13 residues. Germline V gene data show CDR1 as SGHVS and CDR2 as FQNEAQ. CDR3 sequence: CASRPGQEETQYF.

The chain links TRBV6-4 to TRBJ2-3. This CDR3 is 14 amino acids long. Germline V lookup: CDR1 MRHNA, CDR2 SNTAGT. Here the CDR3 reads CASSDSTGADTQYF.

The chain employs TRBV25-1 and TRBJ2-7; the TCRdb D gene call, TRBD1, has no DNA to confirm it. CDR3 length equals 16 residues. Germline loops: CDR1 MGHDK, CDR2 SYGVNS. CDR3 region: CASSDPGQGMIGEQYF.

The gene calls are TRBV7-8 and TRBJ2-7. CDR1 and CDR2 (germline): SGHVS, FQNEAQ. There are 12 residues in the CDR3. The CDR3 reads CASSHRWDEQYF.

The chain is built from TRBV10-2 and TRBJ2-3. Germline lookup yields CDR1 WSHSY and CDR2 SAAADI. This CDR3 spans 19 amino acids. CDR3 in amino acids: CASSEPLLLEVTSTDTQYF.

This chain connects TRBV9 to TRBJ2-5; with no DNA, the TCRdb D assignment of TRBD1 cannot be verified. CDR3 size: 15 residues. Germline loops: CDR1 SGDLS, CDR2 YYNGEE. CDR3 amino acids: CASSAYRDPQETQYF.

The rearrangement uses TRBV12-3 or TRBV12-4 and TRBJ2-2. The CDR3 has 13 residues. This chain's CDR3 is CASSFVSTGELFF.

This chain links TRBV20-1 with TRBJ2-7; TCRdb returns TRBD2, unconfirmable since there is no DNA. CDR1 DFQATT and CDR2 SNEGSKA come from the germline V gene (reference sequence). The CDR3 is made up of 13 amino acids. CDR3 protein: CSATSGHSYEQYF.

This sequence joins TRBV4-3 and TRBJ2-1; TCRdb indicates TRBD1, and absent DNA this call remains unverified. Germline CDR1 LGHNA, CDR2 YSLEER. The length of the CDR3 is 15 residues. The CDR3 reads CASSQAGDSYNEQFF.

V gene TRBV5-1 combines with J gene TRBJ1-1. The length of the CDR3 is 14 residues. CDR1 SGHRS and CDR2 YFSETQ come from the germline V gene. The CDR3 spells CASSLGGLNTEAFF.

The chain carries TRBV7-9 and TRBJ2-3; the D gene TCRdb calls, TRBD2, cannot be checked with no DNA. This CDR3 is built from 16 residues. Germline-derived CDR1 and CDR2 are SEHNR and FQNEAQ (reference sequence). The chain's CDR3 is CASSPSTSGSMDTQYF.

This chain's CDR3 is CSAPGGQETQYF. This chain connects TRBV20-1 to TRBJ2-5; lacking DNA, the TRBD1 call made by TCRdb goes unchecked. From germline, CDR1 is DFQATT and CDR2 SNEGSKA (reference sequence). CDR3 length: 12 residues.

The J gene is TRBJ2-7, the V gene TRBV27; TCRdb indicates TRBD1, and absent DNA this call remains unverified. This CDR3 spans 12 amino acids. CDR1 and CDR2 from the germline V gene are MNHEY and SMNVEV (reference sequence). CDR3 in amino acids: CASSWGGSEQYF.

The chain combines TRBV10-1 with TRBJ2-7. The CDR3 totals 12 residues. Looked up from germline, CDR1 is WNHNN and CDR2 is SYGVQD (reference sequence). CDR3 sequence: CASSEHRGEQYF.

The CDR3 reads CASSLSGQGAYEQYF. The chain uses TRBV7-6 and TRBJ2-7; TCRdb's assignment of TRBD1 cannot be checked, as there is no DNA. This CDR3 is built from 15 residues. Germline V CDR1 and CDR2: SGHVS, FNYEAQ.

The rearrangement links TRBV29-1 to TRBJ2-2; the D call from TCRdb, TRBD1, cannot be confirmed without DNA. Germline V gene lookup returns CDR1 SQVTM and CDR2 ANQGSEA. The CDR3 sequence is 15 residues long. The CDR3 loop is CSVDRGQGNTGELFF.

Judged by frequency, this clonotype is medium-sized (0.01 to 0.1%). The J gene is TRBJ2-3, the V gene TRBV7-2. Germline CDR1 SGHTA, CDR2 FQGNSA. This CDR3 comprises 13 residues. This chain's CDR3 is CASSRGLTDTQYF. The full variable domain, in which reference TRBV7-2 and TRBJ2-3 provide the parts outside the CDR3, is GAGVSQSPSNKVTEKGKDVELRCDPISGHTALYWYRQSLGQGLEFLIYFQGNSAPDKSGLPSDRFSAERTGGSVSTLTIQRTQQEDSAVYLCASSRGLTDTQYFGPGTRLTVL.